Listed below are T cell receptor beta chains from one sample, sequenced in a study of molecular identifiers for immune sequencing clone quantification. A single record per CDR3 protein comes from TCRdb applying MiXCR to the PCR reads. The sample records 85,000 to 120,000 distinct CDR3 sequences, about 32% being singletons. The sample was naive CD8+ T cells from blood, with Jurkat cell RNA spiked in. All receptors derive from a human donor in good health. Some libraries in this study had Jurkat cell RNA spiked in. Both conserved end residues are part of each CDR3. The D gene is left open where the match is weak. Rows give clone size only sometimes, using once, few, many, or a class for an expanded clone.

d_call	v_call	clone_size	j_call	cdr3_nt	cdr3_aa
-	TRBV27	-	TRBJ2-7	TGTGCCAGCCACGACCTGAACGAGCAGTACTTC	CASHDLNEQYF
-	TRBV4-2	-	TRBJ2-7	TGTGCCAGCAGCCAAGAACCCCATAGCGGTATTTACTCCTACGAGCAGTACTTC	CASSQEPHSGIYSYEQYF
-	TRBV9	many	TRBJ2-3	TGTGCCAGCAGCCCCCCCGGCGGGAAAGATACGCAGTATTTT	CASSPPGGKDTQYF
-	TRBV12-3/TRBV12-4	-	TRBJ2-4	TGTGCCAGTAGTTTTTTTTCGAGTCTAGCCAAAAACATTCAATACTTC	CASSFFSSLAKNIQYF
-	TRBV7-9	many	TRBJ2-3	TGTGCCAGCAGCCGACCCCCCGGCGTGGTTACAGATACGCAGTATTTT	CASSRPPGVVTDTQYF
TRBD2	TRBV4-3	many	TRBJ2-3	TGCGCCAGCAGCCAACGTCTACTAGCGGGAGTGCCCCCAGATACGCAGTATTTT	CASSQRLLAGVPPDTQYF
TRBD1	TRBV9	many	TRBJ2-2	TGTGCCAGCAGCAAACAGGGGGCCGGCGGGGAGCTGTTTTTT	CASSKQGAGGELFF
-	TRBV27	many	TRBJ2-3	TGTGCCAGCAGCAAACAGCGTTCTAGCACAGATACGCAGTATTTT	CASSKQRSSTDTQYF
-	TRBV7-9	many	TRBJ2-5	TGTGCCAGCAGCGACGCCGGTCAGGGCCAAGAGACCCAGTACTTC	CASSDAGQGQETQYF
-	TRBV3-1	-	TRBJ1-4	TGTGCCAGCAGCCAAGATCTGTCCACGGAAAAACTGTTTTTT	CASSQDLSTEKLFF
-	TRBV5-6	-	TRBJ2-7	TGTGCCAGCAGCTTGGCCAGGGAGCAGTACTTC	CASSLAREQYF
TRBD2	TRBV4-1	few	TRBJ2-7	TGCGCCAGCAGCCAAGGGCTAGCGGAATACGAGCAGTACTTC	CASSQGLAEYEQYF
TRBD1	TRBV7-9	many	TRBJ2-7	TGTGCCAGCAGCTTCCAGACAGGGCCCTACGAGCAGTACTTC	CASSFQTGPYEQYF
-	TRBV29-1	many	TRBJ2-2	TGCAGCGTTTTCGACCCTAGCGGGGAGCTGTTTTTT	CSVFDPSGELFF
-	TRBV3-1	-	TRBJ2-2	TGTGCCAGCAGCCAAGGACTAGGGACCGGGGAGCTGTTTTTT	CASSQGLGTGELFF
-	TRBV6-6	many	TRBJ2-4	TGTGCCAGCAGTAAACTACTGGGAGCTGCCAAAAACATTCAGTACTTC	CASSKLLGAAKNIQYF